The 27 T cell receptor beta chains below were found in one sample sequenced in a study of tumor and adjacent non-tumor tissue in lung cancer. The library came from three nested PCR rounds adapted from ARM-PCR protocols. TCRdb analysed the multiplex PCR reads with MiXCR anew, one entry per CDR3 protein. The sample holds 75,000 to 100,000 distinct CDR3 sequences; about 72% are singletons and the top ten take about 16%. RNA was extracted from bulk tissue without any cell sorting. The sample consisted of lung tumor tissue. These receptors originate from a man in his 60s with non-small cell lung cancer.

The chain is built from TRBV11-2 and TRBJ2-3; D is unresolved. CDR1 is SGHAT, CDR2 FQNNGV, per germline. The germline V and J ends were trimmed by 8 bases and 2 bases, with 14 bases remaining between them. CDR3 length: 14 amino acids. The CDR3 DNA sequence: TGTGCCAGCTTAGTCCGTATTAACACAGATACGCAGTATTTT. It codes for CASLVRINTDTQYF.

This clonotype was observed at least ten times. The V call is TRBV6-5, the J call TRBJ2-5; 8 nucleotides agree with TRBD1. Germline values: CDR1 MNHEY, CDR2 SVGAGI. V lost 4 bases to trimming and J lost 2 bases; unmatched junction nucleotides: 3. This CDR3 spans 14 amino acids. The CDR3 DNA reads TGTGCCAGCAGTTCCGGGACAGGACAAGAGACCCAGTACTTC. It yields the protein CASSSGTGQETQYF.

Note on this clonotype: The conserved phenylalanine or tryptophan is not found at the CDR3 terminus, so this likely reflects a read error. The chain uses TRBV11-2 and TRBJ2-1, with 13 bases identical to TRBD2. From germline, CDR1 is SGHAT and CDR2 FQNNGV. The CDR3 sequence is 18 residues long. The CDR3 DNA reads TGTGCCAGCAGCTTGGAGGGACTAGCGGGAACAGGATACAATGTGCAGTTCGTC. Amino acid sequence: CASSLEGLAGTGYNVQFV.

This clonotype came up many times. The chain recombines TRBV29-1 with TRBJ2-6; 15 bases agree with TRBD2. This CDR3 has 17 residues. After removal of 5 bases from V and 2 bases from J, the junction contained 4 bases not matched to a gene. CDR1 and CDR2 (germline): SQVTM, ANQGSEA. CDR3 sequence (DNA): TGCAGCGTTTTTTGGACTAGCGGGAGGGCTGGGGCCAACGTCCTGACTTTC. This gives the protein CSVFWTSGRAGANVLTF.

Remarks on this clonotype: One end of the junction is discordant with germline, which a read error may explain. The V and J genes are TRBV12-3 or TRBV12-4 and TRBJ1-2; 7 nucleotides agree with TRBD1. This CDR3 region has 12 residues. The CDR3 region is CACSRDSYGYIF. Written as DNA, the CDR3 is TGTGCCTGCAGCAGGGACAGCTATGGCTACATCTTC.

As concerns this clonotype: A read error may produce the germline difference seen at one junction end. The genes are TRBV20-1 and TRBJ2-1; the D gene is possibly TRBD2 (6 bases). Germline assignment: CDR1 DFQATT and CDR2 SNEGSKA (reference sequence). This CDR3 comprises 15 residues. The CDR3 protein is CSARELAHPYSEQFF. In nucleotides, the CDR3 is TGCAGTGCTAGAGAACTAGCTCACCCCTACAGTGAGCAGTTCTTC.

For this clonotype: This could be a read error, since a much larger clone is one nucleotide away. The rearrangement links TRBV5-6 to TRBJ2-3; 7 bases are a match to TRBD1. This CDR3 is 16 amino acids long. Per the germline V gene, CDR1 is SGHDT and CDR2 is YYEEEE. Trimming at V came to 3 bases and at J to 5 bases, leaving 12 bases not matched to a gene. CDR3 region: CASSWAERGRVDTQYF. The CDR3 coding sequence is TGTGCCAGCAGCTGGGCCGAGAGGGGGCGCGTAGATACGCAGTATTTT.

The rearrangement links TRBV11-1 to TRBJ1-2; 7 positions agree with TRBD1. Unmatched junction bases numbered 6, after V lost 5 bases and J lost 3 bases. This CDR3 is 14 amino acids long. Germline V gives CDR1 SGHAT, CDR2 FQDESV (reference sequence). The CDR3 nucleotides are TGTGCCAGCAGCAAGAGGGACAGTGACTATGGCTACACCTTC. It yields the protein CASSKRDSDYGYTF.

A remark on this clonotype: The germline gene is not matched at one end of the junction; a read error may be the cause. The DNA of the CDR3 is TGTGCCAGCAGCCAGGGTACTCGGTCCTACAATGGGCAGTTCTTC. Amino acid sequence: CASSQGTRSYNGQFF. The chain is built from TRBV11-2 and TRBJ2-1, with D perhaps matching TRBD1 (5 bases). CDR3 size: 15 residues. CDR1 and CDR2 (germline): SGHAT, FQNNGV.

The CDR3 bases are TGTGCCAGCAGGCTCACTAGCGGGAGTTACAATGAGCAGTTCTTC. Residues: CASRLTSGSYNEQFF. The genes are TRBV6-5 and TRBJ2-1; 11 bases match TRBD2. Trimming cost V 6 bases and J 4 bases; bases outside gene matches: 5. Germline values: CDR1 MNHEY, CDR2 SVGAGI. There are 15 residues in the CDR3.

As for this clonotype: Since a much larger clone is just one base distant, this may be a read error. V and J are TRBV14 and TRBJ2-3; weak D call: TRBD2 (6 bases). The germline CDR1 and CDR2 sequences are SGHDN and FVKESK. CDR3 size: 13 residues. V lost 10 bases, J lost 6 bases, and 17 bases lay in between. The DNA of the CDR3 is TGTGCCAACAGTCACCGGGGGTACGATACGCAGTATTTT. Translating it yields CANSHRGYDTQYF.

V usage is TRBV28 and J usage is TRBJ2-7; no clear D. The CDR3 loop spans 12 amino acids. Germline CDR1 MDHEN, CDR2 SYDVKM. V was cut by 6 bases and J by 3 bases, with 9 bases left in between. The CDR3 reads CASSPRIYEQYF. In nucleotides, the CDR3 is TGTGCCAGCAGCCCAAGAATCTACGAGCAGTACTTC.

Details on this clonotype: The junction differs from germline at one of its ends, possibly a read error. The V gene is TRBV12-3 or TRBV12-4, the J gene TRBJ2-7; TRBD1 matches 8 bases. There are 14 residues in the CDR3. The CDR3 region has the DNA TGTGCCAGCAATAGGACAGGGAGAACCTACGAGCAATACTTC. It translates to CASNRTGRTYEQYF.

This rearrangement joins TRBV5-4 to TRBJ2-7, with 14 bases matching TRBD2. Germline V gene data show CDR1 as SGHNT and CDR2 as YYREEE (reference sequence). The CDR3 is made up of 15 amino acids. The CDR3 nucleotides are TGTGTCAACAGCTTGGGGACTAGCGGGAGTTACGAGCAGTACTTC. As protein: CVNSLGTSGSYEQYF.

On this clonotype itself: This could be a read error, since a much larger clone is one nucleotide away. V gene TRBV6-1 combines with J gene TRBJ1-1; a possible D gene is TRBD1 (6 bases). Germline CDR1 reads MNHNS; CDR2 reads SASEGT. Trimming removed 7 bases from V and 7 bases from J, with 19 bases in between. This CDR3 has 14 residues. In DNA form, the CDR3 reads TGTGCCAGCACCCGACAGGAGGGGAGCATTGAAGCTTTCTTT. Translating it yields CASTRQEGSIEAFF.

With regard to this clonotype: A junction end diverges from the germline sequence, so it may reflect a read error. The genes are TRBV5-1 and TRBJ2-1, with D perhaps TRBD2 (6 bases). Germline-derived CDR1 and CDR2 are SGHRS and YFSETQ. CDR3 size: 16 residues. Here the CDR3 DNA reads TGCGCCAGCGGCTTGGGGGGTACCTACTCCTACAATGAGCAGTTCTTC. This translates into CASGLGGTYSYNEQFF. The variable domain in full, with the rest retrieved from reference TRBV5-1 and TRBJ2-1, is KAGVTQTPRYLIKTRGQQVTLSCSPISGHRSVSWYQQTPGQGLQFLFEYFSETQRNKGNFPGRFSGRQFSNSRSEMNVSTLELGDSALYLCASGLGGTYSYNEQFFGPGTRLTVL.

A note on this clonotype: Its ends do not fully match the called genes, so a read error is possible. The chain employs TRBV5-5 and TRBJ2-7, with a weak D call TRBD2 (5 bases). Looked up from germline, CDR1 is SGHKS and CDR2 is YYEKEE (reference sequence). The CDR3 has 13 residues. The CDR3 nucleotides are TGTGCCAGCAGCCTTGGTATTTTGGAGGAGCAGTACTTT. This translates into CASSLGILEEQYF.

This clonotype was detected only once. Since a much larger clone is just one base distant, this may be a read error. This sequence joins TRBV28 and TRBJ2-3, with D unresolved. This CDR3 comprises 11 residues. Germline-derived CDR1 and CDR2 are MDHEN and SYDVKM. The CDR3 here is CASSYTDTEYF. The CDR3 region has the DNA TGTGCCAGCAGTTACACAGATACGGAGTATTTT.

CDR3 protein: CSTGPSTETQYF. The CDR3 bases are TGCAGCACCGGACCCAGCACAGAAACCCAGTACTTC. The chain uses TRBV29-1 and TRBJ2-5; D not certain. The CDR3 totals 12 residues. Looked up from germline, CDR1 is SQVTM and CDR2 is ANQGSEA. Trimming removed 8 bases from V and 8 bases from J, with 18 bases in between.

This clonotype was detected ten times or more. One base away lies a much larger clone, so this may be a sequencing read error. The J gene is TRBJ1-5, the V gene TRBV12-3 or TRBV12-4, with D hard to call. The V and J ends lost 3 bases and 7 bases respectively, with 10 bases between them. The CDR3 consists of 13 residues. The CDR3, as DNA: TGTGCCAGCAGTTTTTGTAGGAACCAGCCCCAGCATTTT. Translating it yields CASSFCRNQPQHF.

The V call is TRBV5-5, the J call TRBJ2-1; 10 bases are a match to TRBD2. Losses at the gene ends were 5 bases for V and 7 bases for J; bases not matched to a gene: 12. Germline-derived CDR1 and CDR2 are SGHKS and YYEKEE (reference sequence). The CDR3 runs 16 residues. In DNA, the CDR3 is TGTGCCAGCAGGCCCACCGGGACTAGCGTGAGGAATGAGCAGTTCTTC. Translated, it gives CASRPTGTSVRNEQFF.

In regard to this clonotype: This may be a read error: a much more frequent sequence differs by one nucleotide. The rearrangement uses TRBV10-3 and TRBJ2-1; D is possibly TRBD2 (7 bases). The CDR3 consists of 14 residues. Germline CDR1 ENHRY, CDR2 SYGVKD. CDR3 amino acids: CTIQRGGSNNEQFF. For the CDR3, the DNA is TGTACCATCCAAAGGGGGGGCAGCAACAATGAGCAGTTCTTC.

In regard to this clonotype: A clone one base away is much larger, so this may be a read error. The rearrangement uses TRBV5-1 and TRBJ2-7; D might be TRBD1 or TRBD2, each matching 5 bases. The CDR3 extends over 13 amino acids. CDR1 and CDR2 from the germline V gene are SGHRS and YFSETQ. CDR3 in DNA: TGCGCCACCAGCTCCTTCTTGGGGGTCGAGCAGTACTTC. It yields the protein CATSSFLGVEQYF.

About this clonotype itself: The junction shows a germline mismatch at one end, possibly a read error. The V and J genes are TRBV6-6 and TRBJ1-1; the D gene is possibly TRBD1 (5 bases). CDR1 and CDR2 (germline): MNHNY, SVGAGI (reference sequence). The CDR3 has 12 residues. Here the CDR3 reads CTSREGNTEAFF. CDR3 sequence (DNA): TGTACCAGCAGAGAGGGGAACACTGAGGCTTTCTTT.

This clonotype was observed at least ten times. The chain employs TRBV20-1 and TRBJ1-2, with D perhaps TRBD1 (6 bases). From germline, CDR1 is DFQATT and CDR2 SNEGSKA (reference sequence). V was cut by 3 bases and J by 4 bases, with 18 bases left in between. The CDR3 is made up of 15 amino acids. In DNA, the CDR3 is TGCAGTGCTAGGCCCCCGGGGGCCGGCGGCTATGGCTACACCTTC. Protein sequence: CSARPPGAGGYGYTF.

The chain recombines TRBV28 with TRBJ1-5; D may be TRBD1 (5 bases). The germline CDR1 and CDR2 sequences are MDHEN and SYDVKM. This CDR3 spans 14 amino acids. V was clipped by 3 bases and J by 3 bases, with 9 bases between them. The CDR3 DNA reads as TGTGCCAGCAGTTTTTTGGGGGACAATCAGCCCCAGCATTTT. Its translation is CASSFLGDNQPQHF.

Ten or more counts support this clonotype. The genes are TRBV28 and TRBJ2-2, with TRBD2 identical over 7 bases. This CDR3 has 14 residues. With V trimmed by 4 bases and J by 3 bases, 2 bases remained unmatched. Per the germline V gene, CDR1 is MDHEN and CDR2 is SYDVKM. The CDR3 DNA sequence: TGTGCCAGCAGTTCCGCGGGAGACACCGGGGAGCTGTTTTTT. It is translated as CASSSAGDTGELFF.